This T cell receptor beta chain was found in a study of blood T cell repertoires in COVID-19. Background on the study: Samples of COVID-19 (acute and convalescent) were obtained from the United States, Italy and Spain. Sample material is recorded as cDNA or gDNA derived from T cells, B-cell-depleted T cells, or PBMCs.

Trimming removed 5 bases from V and 0 bases from J, with 11 bases in between. Germline lookup yields CDR1 LNHDA and CDR2 SQIVND (reference sequence). The CDR3 is 14 amino acids. Some clones are missing from TCRdb's copy, which holds only in-frame ones; the method was immunoSEQ multiplex PCR. The repertoire holds 190,000 or so clones, less than 85% seen once, with 15% to 20% in the top ten. Cohorts were based on clinical histories the participants reported. Recovered participants had two consecutive negative NP/OP PCR tests, healthcare professional clearance, or symptom resolution. This sequence was found in a man aged 40-50 years who had recovered from COVID-19. This chain connects TRBV19 to TRBJ2-7, with D perhaps matching TRBD1 (5 bases). What was sequenced was PBMCs or T cells enriched from blood (not recorded which). The CDR3 DNA follows: TGTGCCAGTAGTCCGACAGTGAGCTCCTACGAGCAGTACTTC. It yields the protein CASSPTVSSYEQYF.